These 9 T cell receptor beta chains were all obtained from the same sample, sequenced in a study of T cell responses to AZD1222 COVID-19 vaccine. Sequenced by immunoSEQ multiplex PCR; TCRdb stores in-frame clones only, minus some. The sample includes roughly 130,000 clones, around nine tenths of them seen just once. The sequencing here drew on peripheral blood, taken on day 0 of AZD1222 vaccination. The receptors stem from an adult in good health.

The chain employs TRBV11-2 and TRBJ2-1, with 10 bases that match TRBD1. There are 15 residues in the CDR3. The V gene's germline CDR1 is SGHAT and CDR2 FQNNGV. J was trimmed by 2 bases and V by 4 bases; bases with no gene match: 2. The CDR3 loop reads CASSSGQGPYNEQFF. The CDR3 DNA is TGTGCCAGCAGCTCGGGACAGGGGCCCTACAATGAGCAGTTCTTC.

The V and J genes are TRBV5-1 and TRBJ1-2, with 8 bases that match TRBD1. The CDR3 length is 15 residues. Germline CDR1 and CDR2: SGHRS and YFSETQ. V gave up 5 bases and J gave up 7 bases; unmatched junction bases: 13. This CDR3 reads CASRLPGQVRSGYTF. For the CDR3, the DNA is TGCGCCAGCAGGCTACCGGGACAGGTTAGATCTGGCTACACCTTC. Based on the CDR3 plus reference TRBV5-1 and TRBJ1-2, the full variable domain is KAGVTQTPRYLIKTRGQQVTLSCSPISGHRSVSWYQQTPGQGLQFLFEYFSETQRNKGNFPGRFSGRQFSNSRSEMNVSTLELGDSALYLCASRLPGQVRSGYTFGSGTRLTVV.

This sequence joins TRBV28 and TRBJ1-5; possible D gene TRBD1, 5 bases. V lost 6 bases and J 5 bases, leaving 17 bases between the germline ends. Germline loops: CDR1 MDHEN, CDR2 SYDVKM. The CDR3 spans 15 residues. The CDR3 protein is CASSRVGGVHQPQHF. CDR3 nucleotides: TGTGCCAGCAGCCGTGTGGGGGGGGTGCATCAGCCCCAGCATTTT. Supplemented by reference TRBV28 and TRBJ1-5, the full variable domain reads DVKVTQSSRYLVKRTGEKVFLECVQDMDHENMFWYRQDPGLGLRLIYFSYDVKMKEKGDIPEGYSVSREKKERFSLILESASTNQTSMYLCASSRVGGVHQPQHFGDGTRLSIL.

The chain joins TRBV30 to TRBJ1-4; D not certain. Germline CDR1 reads GTSNPN; CDR2 reads SVGIG (reference sequence). The CDR3 is 14 residues long. V dropped 0 bases and J dropped 5 bases, with 10 bases sitting between them. In DNA form, the CDR3 reads TGTGCCTGGAGTGTTATGGCACCCAATGAAAAACTGTTTTTT. This codes for CAWSVMAPNEKLFF.

This clone came up once. V and J are TRBV19 and TRBJ2-3; D remains unclear. CDR1 is LNHDA, CDR2 SQIVND, per germline (reference sequence). V lost 1 base and J 0 bases, leaving 14 bases between the germline ends. This CDR3 has 17 amino acids. CDR3: CASSIAFGRASTDTQYF. The CDR3 nucleotides read TGTGCCAGTAGTATAGCATTCGGCCGTGCTAGCACAGATACGCAGTATTTT.

The rearrangement joins TRBV25-1 to TRBJ1-3, with D perhaps TRBD1 (6 bases). Germline loops: CDR1 MGHDK, CDR2 SYGVNS. Between the trimmed V and J ends, which lost 6 bases and 0 bases, there was a span of 15 bases. The CDR3 is made up of 16 amino acids. The CDR3 DNA follows: TGTGCCAGCAGATTTTCCGAGACAGGCTCTGGAAACACCATATATTTT. Translating it yields CASRFSETGSGNTIYF.

The chain links TRBV5-5 to TRBJ1-5, with 7 bases lining up with TRBD1. The CDR3 is 15 amino acids. Trimming took 0 bases from V and 6 from J; bases not matched to a gene: 6. From germline, CDR1 is SGHKS and CDR2 YYEKEE (reference sequence). The CDR3: CASSLDPGGGQPQHF. In nucleotides, the CDR3 is TGTGCCAGCAGCTTGGACCCAGGGGGGGGTCAGCCCCAGCATTTT.

The V call is TRBV20-1, the J call TRBJ2-4; unclear D gene. V was cut by 3 bases and J by 9 bases, with 12 bases left in between. The CDR3 runs 12 residues. The germline V gene encodes CDR1 DFQATT and CDR2 SNEGSKA (reference sequence). The CDR3 sequence is CSASKGFGIQYF. CDR3 in DNA: TGCAGTGCTAGTAAAGGGTTCGGCATTCAGTACTTC.

The rearrangement links TRBV12-3 or TRBV12-4 to TRBJ1-4; D is unresolved. The CDR3 is 13 amino acids. Trimming removed 4 bases at V and 0 bases at J, with 3 bases between. The CDR3 sequence is CASSWATNEKLFF. Written as DNA, the CDR3 is TGTGCCAGCAGTTGGGCAACTAATGAAAAACTGTTTTTT.